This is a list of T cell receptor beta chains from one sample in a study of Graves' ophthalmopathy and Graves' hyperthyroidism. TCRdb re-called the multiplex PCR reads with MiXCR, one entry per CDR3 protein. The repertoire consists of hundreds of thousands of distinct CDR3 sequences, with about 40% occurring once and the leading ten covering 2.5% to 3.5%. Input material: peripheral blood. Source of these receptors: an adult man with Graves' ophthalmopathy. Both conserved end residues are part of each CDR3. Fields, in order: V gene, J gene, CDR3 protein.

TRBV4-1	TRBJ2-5	CASSHSRLSGGPGEAQYF
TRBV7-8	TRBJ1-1	CASSLTRVGANTEAFF
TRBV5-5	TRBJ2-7	CASSRPGTFREQYF
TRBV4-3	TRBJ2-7	CASSQEDSYSYEQYF
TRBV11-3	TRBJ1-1	CASSLRGATNTEAFF
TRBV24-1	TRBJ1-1	CATSDHRRNTEAFF
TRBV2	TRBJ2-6	CASDPGQGNPGANVLTF
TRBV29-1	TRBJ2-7	CSVEWGELSEQYF
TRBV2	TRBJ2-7	CASLQVRLAGPYEQYF
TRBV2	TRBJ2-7	CASSAGSHEQYF
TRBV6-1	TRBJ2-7	CASTITDFGGPEQYF
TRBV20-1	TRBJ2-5	CSSLRGGDQETQYF
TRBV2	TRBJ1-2	CATGGQGYTF